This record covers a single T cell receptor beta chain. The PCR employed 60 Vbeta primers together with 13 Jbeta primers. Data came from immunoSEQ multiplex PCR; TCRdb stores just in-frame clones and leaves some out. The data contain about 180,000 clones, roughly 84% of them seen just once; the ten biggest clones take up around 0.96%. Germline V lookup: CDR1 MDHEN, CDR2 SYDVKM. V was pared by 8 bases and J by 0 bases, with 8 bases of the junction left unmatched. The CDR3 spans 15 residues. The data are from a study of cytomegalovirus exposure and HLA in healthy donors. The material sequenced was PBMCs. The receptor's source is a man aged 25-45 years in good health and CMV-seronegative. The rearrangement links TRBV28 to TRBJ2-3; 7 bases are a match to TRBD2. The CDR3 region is CASHPPSGSTDTQYF. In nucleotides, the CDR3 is TGTGCCAGCCACCCCCCTAGCGGTAGCACAGATACGCAGTATTTT.